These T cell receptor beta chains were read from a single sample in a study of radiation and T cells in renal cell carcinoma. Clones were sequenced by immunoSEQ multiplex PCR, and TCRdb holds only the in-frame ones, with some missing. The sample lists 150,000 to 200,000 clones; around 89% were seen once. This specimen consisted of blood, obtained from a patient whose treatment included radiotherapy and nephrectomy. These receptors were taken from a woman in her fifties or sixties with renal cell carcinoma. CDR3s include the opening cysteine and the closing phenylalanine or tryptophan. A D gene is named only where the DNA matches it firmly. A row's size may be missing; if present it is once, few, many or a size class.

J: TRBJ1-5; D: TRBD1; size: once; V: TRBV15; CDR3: CATSSRTGGSRGNQPQHF; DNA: TGTGCCACCAGCTCCCGGACAGGGGGTAGTAGGGGCAATCAGCCCCAGCATTTT
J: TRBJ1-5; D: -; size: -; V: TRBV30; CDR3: CAWSVGQRSQPQHF; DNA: TGTGCCTGGAGTGTAGGTCAGAGATCGCAGCCCCAGCATTTT
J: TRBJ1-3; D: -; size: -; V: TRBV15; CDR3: CATSRDRVSGNTIYF; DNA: TGTGCCACCAGCAGAGACAGGGTATCTGGAAACACCATATATTTT
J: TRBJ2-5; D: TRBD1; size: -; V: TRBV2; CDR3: CASITGPGTGGWETQYF; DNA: TGTGCCAGCATTACCGGTCCCGGGACAGGGGGATGGGAGACCCAGTACTTC
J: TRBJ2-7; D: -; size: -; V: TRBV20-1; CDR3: CSVGSSYEQYF; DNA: TGCAGTGTGGGCAGTAGCTACGAGCAGTACTTC
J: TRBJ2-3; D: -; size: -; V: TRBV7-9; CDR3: CASSSGTQGVDTQYF; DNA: TGTGCCAGCAGCTCCGGGACTCAGGGGGTGGATACGCAGTATTTT
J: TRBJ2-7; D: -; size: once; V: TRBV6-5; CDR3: CASSYYHEQYF; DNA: TGTGCCAGCAGTTACTACCACGAGCAGTACTTC
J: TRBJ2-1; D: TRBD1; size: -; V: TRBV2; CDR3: CASSPRDRGHEQFF; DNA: TGTGCCAGCAGCCCCCGGGACAGGGGACATGAGCAGTTCTTC
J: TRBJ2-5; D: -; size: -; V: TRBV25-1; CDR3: CASSEYGSGINQETQYF; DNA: TGTGCCAGCAGTGAATACGGCAGCGGCATAAACCAAGAGACCCAGTACTTC
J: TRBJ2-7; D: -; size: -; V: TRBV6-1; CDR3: CASSEGLSYEQYF; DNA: TGTGCCAGCAGTGAAGGCCTCTCCTACGAGCAGTACTTC
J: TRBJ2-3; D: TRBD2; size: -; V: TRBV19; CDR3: CASNQRGSQDTQYF; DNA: TGTGCCAGTAATCAGCGGGGCAGCCAGGATACGCAGTATTTT
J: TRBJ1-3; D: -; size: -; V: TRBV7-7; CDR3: CASSLERGAGNTIYF; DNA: TGTGCTAGCAGCTTAGAGAGGGGCGCGGGAAACACCATATATTTT
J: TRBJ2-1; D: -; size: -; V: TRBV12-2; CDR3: CASRSQAGTSGYNEQFF; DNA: TGTGCAAGTCGCTCACAAGCCGGGACTAGCGGCTACAATGAGCAGTTCTTC
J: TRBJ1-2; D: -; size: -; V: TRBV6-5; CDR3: CATTVNYGYTF; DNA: TGTGCCACTACAGTGAACTATGGCTACACCTTC
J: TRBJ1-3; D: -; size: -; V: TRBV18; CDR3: CASSPQGPGNTIYF; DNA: TGTGCCAGCTCACCCCAGGGCCCGGGAAACACCATATATTTT
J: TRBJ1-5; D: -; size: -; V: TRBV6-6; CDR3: CASSYLEGSNQPQHF; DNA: TGTGCCAGCAGTTACTTAGAGGGGAGCAATCAGCCCCAGCATTTT
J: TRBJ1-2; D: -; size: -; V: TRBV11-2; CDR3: CASSFWWGGYTF; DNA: TGTGCCAGCAGCTTTTGGTGGGGCGGCTACACCTTC
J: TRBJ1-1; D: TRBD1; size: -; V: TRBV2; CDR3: CASSGTWGRGTTGESTEAFF; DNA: TGTGCCAGCAGTGGCACTTGGGGACGGGGTACGACAGGGGAGAGCACTGAAGCTTTCTTT
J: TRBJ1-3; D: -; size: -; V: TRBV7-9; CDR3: CASSLDRVSGNTIYF; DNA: TGTGCCAGCAGCTTAGACAGGGTCTCTGGAAACACCATATATTTT
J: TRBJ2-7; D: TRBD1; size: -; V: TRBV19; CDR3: CASSSGQGPYEQYF; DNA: TGTGCCAGTAGTTCAGGACAGGGACCCTACGAGCAGTACTTC
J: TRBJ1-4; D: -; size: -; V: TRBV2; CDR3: CASSVQETNEKLFF; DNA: TGTGCCAGCAGTGTCCAAGAGACTAATGAAAAACTGTTTTTT
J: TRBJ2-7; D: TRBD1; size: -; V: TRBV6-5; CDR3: CASSSPTGGYEQYF; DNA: TGTGCCAGCAGTTCACCGACAGGGGGCTACGAGCAGTACTTC
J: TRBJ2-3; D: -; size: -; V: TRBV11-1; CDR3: CASSKRTSMGTDTQYF; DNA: TGTGCCAGCAGCAAACGAACTAGTATGGGCACAGATACGCAGTATTTT
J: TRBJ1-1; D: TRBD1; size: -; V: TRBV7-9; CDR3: CASSWDRFEAFF; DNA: TGTGCCAGCAGCTGGGACAGGTTTGAAGCTTTCTTT
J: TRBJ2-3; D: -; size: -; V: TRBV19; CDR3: CASSIRGRGTDTQYF; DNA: TGTGCCAGTAGTATCAGGGGACGGGGCACAGATACGCAGTATTTT
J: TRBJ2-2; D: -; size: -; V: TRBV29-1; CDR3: CSVPLGHANTGELFF; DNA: TGCAGCGTTCCCCTGGGACATGCGAACACCGGGGAGCTGTTTTTT
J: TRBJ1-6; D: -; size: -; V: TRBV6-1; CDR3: CASSEVIWGNSPLHF; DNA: TGTGCCAGCAGTGAGGTGATATGGGGTAATTCACCCCTCCACTTT
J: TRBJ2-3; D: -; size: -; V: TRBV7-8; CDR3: CASSFRGDTQYF; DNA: TGTGCCAGCAGCTTCCGCGGAGATACGCAGTATTTT
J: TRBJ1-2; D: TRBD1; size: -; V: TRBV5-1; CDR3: CASSRMGQGNGYTF; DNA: TGCGCCAGCAGCCGCATGGGACAGGGGAACGGCTACACCTTC
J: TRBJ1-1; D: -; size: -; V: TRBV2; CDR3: CASGGTENTEAFF; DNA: TGTGCCAGCGGAGGGACGGAGAACACTGAAGCTTTCTTT
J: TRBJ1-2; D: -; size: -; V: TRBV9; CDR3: CASSVVSPTNYGYTF; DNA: TGTGCCAGCAGCGTGGTCAGCCCTACAAACTATGGCTACACCTTC
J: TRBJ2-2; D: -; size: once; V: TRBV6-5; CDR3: CASSYRAGGRTGELFF; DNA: TGTGCCAGCAGTTATCGGGCAGGAGGGAGAACCGGGGAGCTGTTTTTT
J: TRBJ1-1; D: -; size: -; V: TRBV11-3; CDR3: CASSKGVNTEAFF; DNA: TGTGCCAGCAGCAAGGGGGTGAACACTGAAGCTTTCTTT
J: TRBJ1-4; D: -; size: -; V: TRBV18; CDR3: CASSQEAKKLFF; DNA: TGTGCCAGCTCACAGGAGGCGAAAAAACTGTTTTTT